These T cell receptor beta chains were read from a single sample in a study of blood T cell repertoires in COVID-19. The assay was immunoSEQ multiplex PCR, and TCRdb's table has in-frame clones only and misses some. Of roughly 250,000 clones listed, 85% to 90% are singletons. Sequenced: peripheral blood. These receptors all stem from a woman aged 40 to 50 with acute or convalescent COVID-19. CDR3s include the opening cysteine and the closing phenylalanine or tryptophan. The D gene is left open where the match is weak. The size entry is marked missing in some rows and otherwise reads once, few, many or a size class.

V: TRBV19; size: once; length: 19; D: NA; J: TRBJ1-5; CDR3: CASSAHSPISGGADQPQHF; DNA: TGTGCCAGTAGCGCCCACAGCCCGATTAGCGGGGGGGCCGATCAGCCCCAGCATTTT
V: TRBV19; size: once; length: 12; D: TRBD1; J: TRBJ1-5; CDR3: CAIRQGDQPQHF; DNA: TGTGCCATTCGACAGGGAGATCAGCCCCAGCATTTT
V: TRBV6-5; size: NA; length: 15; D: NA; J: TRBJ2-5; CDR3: CASSYAGPLQETQYF; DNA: TGTGCCAGCAGTTACGCGGGGCCCCTCCAAGAGACCCAGTACTTC
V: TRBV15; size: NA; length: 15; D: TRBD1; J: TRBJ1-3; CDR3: CATSRAGTEKVTIYF; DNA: TGTGCCACCAGCAGAGCCGGGACAGAAAAAGTCACCATATATTTT
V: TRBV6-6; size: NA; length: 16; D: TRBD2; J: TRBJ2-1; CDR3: CASSYYLAGGSDEQFF; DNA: TGTGCCAGCAGTTACTACCTAGCGGGGGGTTCGGATGAGCAGTTCTTC
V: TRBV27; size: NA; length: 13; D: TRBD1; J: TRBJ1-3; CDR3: CASSTGAGNTIYF; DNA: TGTGCCAGCAGCACAGGGGCCGGAAACACCATATATTTT
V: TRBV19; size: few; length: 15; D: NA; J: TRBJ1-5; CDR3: CASSIGRQGNQPQHF; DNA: TGTGCCAGTAGTATAGGCAGGCAGGGGAATCAGCCCCAGCATTTT
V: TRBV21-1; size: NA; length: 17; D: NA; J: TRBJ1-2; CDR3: CASSKRRQGAHWYGYTF; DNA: TGTGCCAGCAGCAAAAGACGACAGGGGGCCCATTGGTATGGCTACACCTTC
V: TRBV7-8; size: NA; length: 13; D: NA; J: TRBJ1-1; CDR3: CASSLIRNTEAFF; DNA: TGTGCCAGCAGCTTAATCCGGAACACTGAAGCTTTCTTT
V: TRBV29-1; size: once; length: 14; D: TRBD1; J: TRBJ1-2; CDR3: CSVDTPGQVLGYTF; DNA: TGCAGCGTTGATACCCCGGGACAGGTGCTTGGCTACACCTTC
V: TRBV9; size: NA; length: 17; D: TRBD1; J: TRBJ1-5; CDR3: CASSVGPRAGGVEPQHF; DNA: TGTGCCAGCAGCGTAGGCCCCCGGGCAGGGGGCGTTGAGCCCCAGCATTTT
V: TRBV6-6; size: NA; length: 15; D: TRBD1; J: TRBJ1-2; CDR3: CASSYSGTDNYGYTF; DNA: TGTGCCAGCAGTTACTCCGGGACAGATAACTATGGCTACACCTTC
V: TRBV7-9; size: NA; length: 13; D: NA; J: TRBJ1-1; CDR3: CASSPHQWTEAFF; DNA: TGTGCCAGCAGCCCCCATCAGTGGACTGAAGCTTTCTTT
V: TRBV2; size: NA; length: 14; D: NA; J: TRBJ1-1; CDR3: CASSSNRVNTEAFF; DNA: TGTGCCAGCAGTTCAAACAGGGTGAACACTGAAGCTTTCTTT